The 18 T cell receptor beta chains below all came from one sample that was sequenced in a study of T cell responses to AZD1222 COVID-19 vaccine. Here immunoSEQ multiplex PCR was the method, and the copy in TCRdb shows in-frame clones only, minus some. Of more than 110,000 clones listed, approximately 92% are singletons. Here the sequenced sample was peripheral blood, taken on day 0 of AZD1222 vaccination. The source is an adult in good health.

The chain has TRBV3-1 (or the pseudogene TRBV3-2) and TRBJ2-7, with TRBD2 matching 11 bases. J lost 4 bases, V lost 5 bases, and 7 bases had no gene match. The CDR3 is made up of 15 amino acids. The V gene's germline CDR1 is LGHDT and CDR2 YNNKEL (reference sequence). As DNA, the CDR3 is TGTGCCAGCAGCAGACGGACTAGCGGGCCTTACGAGCAGTACTTC. The encoded protein is CASSRRTSGPYEQYF.

The rearrangement uses TRBV7-8 and TRBJ1-6; TRBD1 matches at 8 bases. Trimming cost V 1 base and J 10 bases; bases outside gene matches: 9. Germline V gene data show CDR1 as SGHVS and CDR2 as FQNEAQ. There are 16 residues in the CDR3. The DNA of the CDR3 is TGTGCCAGCAGCTTAGTGGCCCTACAGGGGGACTCACCCCTCCACTTT. It translates to CASSLVALQGDSPLHF.

V and J are TRBV20-1 and TRBJ1-6; D possibly corresponds to TRBD1 (5 bases). The V end lost 3 bases, the J end lost 3 bases, and 12 bases lay between the germline ends. Germline-derived CDR1 and CDR2 are DFQATT and SNEGSKA (reference sequence). The CDR3 spans 15 residues. The CDR3 DNA is TGCAGTGCTAGTAGACGGCAGGGCTATAATTCACCCCTCCACTTT. Translated, it gives CSASRRQGYNSPLHF.

V gene TRBV5-1 combines with J gene TRBJ1-4; unclear D gene. Trimming left V 5 bases short and J 0 bases short, with 14 bases between. Germline V gene data show CDR1 as SGHRS and CDR2 as YFSETQ. The CDR3 extends over 16 amino acids. The CDR3 sequence: CASRSQLEATNEKLFF. CDR3 nucleotides: TGCGCCAGCAGGTCCCAACTAGAAGCAACTAATGAAAAACTGTTTTTT.

The V call is TRBV30, the J call TRBJ2-1, with D perhaps matching TRBD2 (5 bases). From germline, CDR1 is GTSNPN and CDR2 SVGIG (reference sequence). V was shortened by 3 bases and J by 0 bases, with 15 bases between the two germline ends. The CDR3 sequence is 16 residues long. The CDR3 is CAWRAWLAGSYNEQFF. The CDR3 bases are TGTGCCTGGAGGGCTTGGCTAGCTGGCTCCTACAATGAGCAGTTCTTC.

The chain carries TRBV7-2 and TRBJ2-5; no definite D call. Trimming left V 5 bases short and J 5 bases short, with 15 bases between. This CDR3 comprises 14 residues. Germline loops: CDR1 SGHTA, CDR2 FQGNSA. CDR3: CASSPPGLGETQYF. In DNA form, the CDR3 reads TGTGCCAGCAGCCCCCCGGGCCTCGGGGAGACCCAGTACTTC.

This chain uses TRBV28 with TRBJ1-4; 9 positions match TRBD1. In germline, CDR1 is MDHEN, CDR2 SYDVKM. The CDR3 has 15 amino acids. Germline trimming cut 6 bases from V and 5 bases from J; bases unmatched to any gene: 7. The CDR3 protein is CASSLPGTGNEKLFF. The DNA for the CDR3 is TGTGCCAGCAGCCTACCCGGGACAGGGAATGAAAAACTGTTTTTT.

The rearrangement joins TRBV29-1 to TRBJ1-1; D uncertain. The CDR3 runs to 13 residues. V shed 7 bases and J shed 2 bases, with 14 bases lying between them. Germline lookup yields CDR1 SQVTM and CDR2 ANQGSEA. In DNA form, the CDR3 reads TGCAGCGCACGAATGATGGAAAACACTGAAGCTTTCTTT. Its protein is CSARMMENTEAFF.

Here the CDR3 DNA reads TGTGCCAGCTCACCATCCGTGGGCGGACGGATGAACACTGAAGCTTTCTTT. This gives the protein CASSPSVGGRMNTEAFF. The chain links TRBV18 to TRBJ1-1; D unresolved. V was cut by 2 bases and J by 0 bases, with 16 bases left in between. Germline V gene sequence: CDR1 KGHSH, CDR2 LQKENI. The CDR3 is 17 amino acids.

The V gene is TRBV2, the J gene TRBJ2-5, with D perhaps TRBD2 (5 bases). V lost 10 bases and J lost 2, with 17 bases in between. This CDR3 has 14 amino acids. Germline CDR1 and CDR2: SNHLY and FYNNEI. The CDR3 DNA sequence: TGTGCCACCGAGGGAGAGGCAGAGCAAGAGACCCAGTACTTC. The encoded protein is CATEGEAEQETQYF.

The chain combines TRBV5-4 with TRBJ1-1; 9 bases map to TRBD1. In germline, CDR1 is SGHNT, CDR2 YYREEE (reference sequence). Trimming removed 4 bases from V and 4 bases from J; junction bases left unmatched: 8. This CDR3 has 15 residues. This CDR3 reads CASSRQGGGITEAFF. In DNA form, the CDR3 reads TGTGCCAGCAGCCGACAGGGGGGGGGTATCACTGAAGCTTTCTTT.

V is TRBV19 and J is TRBJ1-2; tentatively, D is TRBD1 (5 bases). There are 14 residues in the CDR3. The germline V gene encodes CDR1 LNHDA and CDR2 SQIVND (reference sequence). Deletions cut 6 bases from V and 4 bases from J, with 15 bases between. Here the CDR3 DNA reads TGTGCCAGTAGCCATTCAGGGCCTCCCTATGGCTACACCTTC. Translated, it gives CASSHSGPPYGYTF.

The V call is TRBV2, the J call TRBJ1-2, with D possibly TRBD1 on 5 matching bases. CDR3 size: 13 residues. V lost 4 bases, J lost 8 bases, and 14 bases lay in between. Per the germline V gene, CDR1 is SNHLY and CDR2 is FYNNEI. The CDR3 spells CASSGDEVSGYTF. The CDR3, as DNA: TGTGCCAGCAGTGGGGACGAAGTGAGCGGCTACACCTTC.

The rearrangement uses TRBV5-1 and TRBJ2-7; 15 nucleotides line up with TRBD2. This CDR3 region has 16 residues. Per germline, CDR1 SGHRS and CDR2 YFSETQ. V gave up 4 bases and J gave up 5 bases; unmatched junction bases: 7. CDR3 residues: CASSPGTSGRRNEQYF. The CDR3 bases are TGCGCCAGCAGCCCAGGGACTAGCGGGAGGAGGAACGAGCAGTACTTC.

This clone was observed a single time. The V and J genes are TRBV25-1 and TRBJ2-7; 10 positions match TRBD2. V was clipped by 1 base and J by 2 bases; unmatched bases: 8. This CDR3 has 17 amino acids. Germline V gene sequence: CDR1 MGHDK, CDR2 SYGVNS. CDR3 coding DNA: TGTGCCAGCAGTGAATTCGGACTAGCGGAGCGCCCCTACGAGCAGTACTTC. Amino acid sequence: CASSEFGLAERPYEQYF.

The chain recombines TRBV3-1 (or the pseudogene TRBV3-2) with TRBJ2-7, with D perhaps TRBD1 (5 bases). The V end lost 4 bases, the J end lost 0 bases, and 13 bases lay between the germline ends. Germline CDR1 LGHDT, CDR2 YNNKEL (reference sequence). The CDR3 is 15 residues long. For the CDR3, the DNA is TGTGCCAGCAGCCCTAGGGGCAGGGCCTCCTACGAGCAGTACTTC. Translation: CASSPRGRASYEQYF.

The rearrangement uses TRBV5-6 and TRBJ2-3, with D possibly matching TRBD2 (6 bases). Trimming took 5 bases from V and 8 from J, leaving 12 bases between them. In germline, CDR1 is SGHDT, CDR2 YYEEEE. The CDR3 sequence is 12 residues long. For the CDR3, the DNA is TGTGCCAGCAGTTCACCCGGGGGTACGCAGTATTTT. Amino acids: CASSSPGGTQYF. Supplemented by reference TRBV5-6 and TRBJ2-3, the full variable domain reads DAGVTQSPTHLIKTRGQQVTLRCSPKSGHDTVSWYQQALGQGPQFIFQYYEEEERQRGNFPDRFSGHQFPNYSSELNVNALLLGDSALYLCASSSPGGTQYFGPGTRLTVL.

The DNA for the CDR3 is TGTGCCATCAGTGGTGCAGCCGGGGGGTTGAACACTGAAGCTTTCTTT. Translation gives CAISGAAGGLNTEAFF. V is TRBV10-3 and J is TRBJ1-1, with D perhaps matching TRBD1 (5 bases). The V gene lost 4 bases and the J gene lost 0 bases, with 15 bases spanning the gap. Per germline, CDR1 ENHRY and CDR2 SYGVKD. The CDR3 covers 16 residues.